Shown below are 19 T cell receptor beta chains from a single sample sequenced in a study of breast tumors, draining lymph nodes, adjacent tissues. The lymph nodes were axillary draining lymph nodes from breast cancer patients. Each CDR3 protein is one row after TCRdb ran MiXCR on the multiplex PCR reads. The sample consists of some 170,000 distinct CDR3 sequences, about 33% of them appearing once. Sequencing was carried out using axillary lymph node tissue. The receptors come from a female donor with breast cancer. Some clones in this sample may be carry-over from other donors' samples.

With regard to this clonotype: A read error may be the cause here, since a much bigger clone is one base away. The chain couples TRBV2 to TRBJ1-1; D remains ambiguous. The CDR3 consists of 14 residues. Germline-derived CDR1 and CDR2 are SNHLY and FYNNEI. The DNA of the CDR3 is TGTGCCGGCAGCGTGGGAGGGAGATTGACTGAAGCTTTCTTT. As protein: CAGSVGGRLTEAFF.

This clonotype has a count of ten or more. J is TRBJ2-2 and V is TRBV28; D is perhaps TRBD1 or TRBD2 (5 bases each). Trimming stripped 3 bases from V and 2 bases from J, with 13 bases between. Germline V gene sequence: CDR1 MDHEN, CDR2 SYDVKM. This CDR3 has 16 amino acids. The CDR3 region is CASSFGAGTNTGELFF. The CDR3 DNA is TGTGCCAGCAGTTTTGGCGCAGGGACCAACACCGGGGAGCTGTTTTTT. The full variable domain, its missing parts supplied by reference TRBV28 and TRBJ2-2, is DVKVTQSSRYLVKRTGEKVFLECVQDMDHENMFWYRQDPGLGLRLIYFSYDVKMKEKGDIPEGYSVSREKKERFSLILESASTNQTSMYLCASSFGAGTNTGELFFGEGSRLTVL.

This clonotype was observed at least ten times. This chain's CDR3 is CASSPGPGTSEQYF. CDR3 DNA: TGTGCCAGCAGCCCCGGACCTGGTACGAGTGAGCAGTACTTC. The genes are TRBV5-6 and TRBJ2-7; the D is unclear. Germline V gene sequence: CDR1 SGHDT, CDR2 YYEEEE. V was cut by 4 bases and J by 7 bases, with 18 bases left in between. This CDR3 contains 14 residues.

The chain employs TRBV20-1 and TRBJ2-5; TRBD1 or TRBD2 may be the D gene (6 bases each). The germline gives CDR1 DFQATT, CDR2 SNEGSKA (reference sequence). The CDR3 runs to 12 residues. The V end lost 8 bases, the J end lost 8 bases, and 18 bases lay between the germline ends. CDR3 nucleotide sequence: TGCAGTACTCCAGACAGGAGGGGAACCCAGTACTTC. It specifies CSTPDRRGTQYF.

The V and J genes are TRBV6-4 and TRBJ2-3; 7 bases map to TRBD1. CDR3 size: 16 residues. Germline V CDR1 and CDR2: MRHNA, SNTAGT. Trimming removed 6 bases from V and 0 bases from J; junction bases left unmatched: 9. The DNA of the CDR3 is TGTGCCAGCAGGGCAACCGGGACAGCTAGCACAGATACGCAGTATTTT. Residues: CASRATGTASTDTQYF.

This clonotype was recorded at least ten times. This chain links TRBV5-1 with TRBJ1-2; perhaps TRBD1 as D (5 bases). The germline V gene has CDR1 SGHRS and CDR2 YFSETQ. CDR3 length: 16 residues. The ends were cut back, 9 bases at V and 5 bases at J, with 26 bases in the middle. The CDR3: CATSPLNGGKGYGYTF. CDR3 sequence (DNA): TGCGCCACCTCTCCTCTGAACGGGGGTAAAGGGTATGGCTACACCTTC.

On this clonotype itself: Since no conserved phenylalanine or tryptophan closes the CDR3, a read error is the likely cause. The chain has TRBV2 and TRBJ1-3, with 9 bases aligning to TRBD1. Trimming at V came to 6 bases and at J to 7 bases, leaving 7 bases not matched to a gene. The CDR3 is made up of 14 amino acids. From germline, CDR1 is SNHLY and CDR2 FYNNEI. The CDR3 reads CASRRDRDGNTIYL. The CDR3 nucleotides are TGTGCCAGCAGGAGGGACAGGGACGGGAACACCATATATTTG.

Many counts were recorded for this clonotype. This rearrangement joins TRBV7-2 to TRBJ1-6, with 8 positions matching TRBD1. The germline CDR1 and CDR2 sequences are SGHTA and FQGNSA. The V and J ends lost 3 bases and 7 bases, in that order; junction bases with no gene match: 5. The length of the CDR3 is 15 residues. CDR3 in amino acids: CASSLLQGANSPLHF. The CDR3 DNA sequence: TGTGCCAGCAGCTTGTTGCAGGGGGCAAATTCACCCCTCCACTTT.

This clonotype has at least ten counts. The chain carries TRBV20-1 and TRBJ1-2; the match to TRBD1 covers 8 bases. There are 16 residues in the CDR3. CDR1 and CDR2 (germline): DFQATT, SNEGSKA (reference sequence). Unmatched junction bases numbered 14, after V lost 6 bases and J lost 2 bases. The CDR3, as DNA: TGCAGTGCGGCAGGGGGCGCGGGGAATGACAACTATGGCTACACCTTC. This sequence encodes CSAAGGAGNDNYGYTF.

Concerning this clonotype itself: A much more abundant neighbour one base away suggests this may be a read error. The chain couples TRBV6-4 to TRBJ2-1, with 9 bases lining up with TRBD2. The trim removed 5 bases at V and 4 bases at J, leaving 6 bases unmatched. Germline V lookup: CDR1 MRHNA, CDR2 SNTAGT. This CDR3 has 15 residues. CDR3 DNA sequence: TGTGCCAGCAGTCCTGGGACTAGCCCTTACAATGAGCAGTTCTTC. This translates into CASSPGTSPYNEQFF.

This clonotype was seen many times. This chain joins TRBV6-5 and TRBJ2-7, with D unclear. Deletions cut 6 bases from V and 0 bases from J, with 3 bases between. Germline V gene lookup returns CDR1 MNHEY and CDR2 SVGAGI. CDR3 length equals 11 residues. CDR3 in DNA: TGTGCCAGCAGAAACTCCTACGAGCAGTACTTC. This encodes CASRNSYEQYF.

V is TRBV20-1 and J is TRBJ2-7; 9 bases line up with TRBD1. The germline CDR1 and CDR2 sequences are DFQATT and SNEGSKA (reference sequence). The ends lost 6 bases at V and 3 bases at J; junction bases unmatched: 6. This CDR3 contains 13 residues. CDR3 in DNA: TGCAGTGCCATGGGGACAGGGAACTACGAGCAGTACTTC. It codes for CSAMGTGNYEQYF.

This chain uses TRBV5-6 with TRBJ1-1; D remains ambiguous. CDR1 and CDR2 (germline): SGHDT, YYEEEE. V was clipped by 1 base and J by 8 bases, with 9 bases between them. CDR3 size: 12 residues. CDR3 DNA: TGTGCCAGCAGCTTGTTGAGAGAGGAAGCTTTCTTT. Residues: CASSLLREEAFF.

This clonotype was observed many times. This chain joins TRBV19 and TRBJ2-2, with 7 nucleotides matching TRBD2. The CDR3 is made up of 15 amino acids. V lost 5 bases, J lost 5 bases, and 8 bases stayed unmatched. Germline V gives CDR1 LNHDA, CDR2 SQIVND (reference sequence). CDR3 amino acids: CASSSSEGGTGELFF. CDR3 sequence (DNA): TGTGCCAGTAGTTCATCGGAGGGAGGGACCGGGGAGCTGTTTTTT.

This clonotype was picked up many times. A much larger clone lies one base from this, so it may be a read error. CDR3 in amino acids: CASSSSALGYGYTF. The DNA for the CDR3 is TGTGCCAGCAGTTCCTCCGCCCTTGGGTATGGCTACACCTTC. The chain employs TRBV6-5 and TRBJ1-2; D not certain. Germline values: CDR1 MNHEY, CDR2 SVGAGI. CDR3 length: 14 residues. V was pared by 4 bases and J by 5 bases, with 14 bases between.

A few counts support this clonotype. The chain employs TRBV7-8 and TRBJ1-1, with D possibly being TRBD1 (5 bases). Trimming removed 5 bases from V and 5 bases from J, with 9 bases in between. Germline V CDR1 and CDR2: SGHVS, FQNEAQ. There are 12 residues in the CDR3. The CDR3 DNA reads as TGTGCCAGCAGCCCAGGGTTGACTGAAGCTTTCTTT. It is translated as CASSPGLTEAFF.

At least ten counts were recorded for this clonotype. V gene TRBV20-1 combines with J gene TRBJ2-7; TRBD1 aligns across 8 bases. Trimming at V came to 1 base and at J to 1 base, leaving 9 bases not matched to a gene. The CDR3 extends over 16 amino acids. CDR1 is DFQATT, CDR2 SNEGSKA, per germline (reference sequence). The CDR3 sequence is CSARGSDRGLSYEQYF. For the CDR3, the DNA is TGCAGTGCTAGAGGATCCGACAGGGGACTTTCCTACGAGCAGTACTTC.

Here the CDR3 DNA reads TGCGCCAGCAGCTTGGTGGGTAGCGAGAACACTGAAGCTTTCTTT. This gives the protein CASSLVGSENTEAFF. The chain joins TRBV5-1 to TRBJ1-1; D remains ambiguous. CDR1 is SGHRS, CDR2 YFSETQ, per germline. The CDR3 sequence is 15 residues long. Trimming removed 0 bases at V and 1 base at J, with 10 bases between.

The table lists this clonotype with many counts. V and J are TRBV7-9 and TRBJ2-7; 9 positions agree with TRBD1. Germline lookup yields CDR1 SEHNR and CDR2 FQNEAQ (reference sequence). The CDR3 loop spans 15 amino acids. V dropped 4 bases and J dropped 4; count of bases not matched to a gene: 8. CDR3 nucleotides: TGTGCCAGCAGCTCCGACAGGGGGTGGAGATACGAGCAGTACTTC. This translates into CASSSDRGWRYEQYF.